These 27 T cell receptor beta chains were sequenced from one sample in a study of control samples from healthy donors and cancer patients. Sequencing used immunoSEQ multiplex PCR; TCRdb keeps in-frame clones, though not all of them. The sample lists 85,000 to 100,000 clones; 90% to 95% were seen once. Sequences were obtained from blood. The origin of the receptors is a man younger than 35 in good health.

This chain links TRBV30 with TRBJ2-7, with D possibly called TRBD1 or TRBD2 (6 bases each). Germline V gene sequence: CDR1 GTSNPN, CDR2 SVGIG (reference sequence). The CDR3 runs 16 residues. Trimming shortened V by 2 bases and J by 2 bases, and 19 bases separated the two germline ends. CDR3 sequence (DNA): TGTGCCTGGAGTTTCACCCGGAGGGGGAGTACCTACGAGCAGTACTTC. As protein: CAWSFTRRGSTYEQYF.

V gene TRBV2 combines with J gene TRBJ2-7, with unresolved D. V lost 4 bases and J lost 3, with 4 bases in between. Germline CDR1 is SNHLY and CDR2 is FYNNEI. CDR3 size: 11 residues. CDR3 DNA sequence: TGTGCCAGCAGTGCCCTCTACGAGCAGTACTTC. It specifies CASSALYEQYF. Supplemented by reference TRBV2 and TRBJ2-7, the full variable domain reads EPEVTQTPSHQVTQMGQEVILRCVPISNHLYFYWYRQILGQKVEFLVSFYNNEISEKSEIFDDQFSVERPDGSNFTLKIRSTKLEDSAMYFCASSALYEQYFGPGTRLTVT.

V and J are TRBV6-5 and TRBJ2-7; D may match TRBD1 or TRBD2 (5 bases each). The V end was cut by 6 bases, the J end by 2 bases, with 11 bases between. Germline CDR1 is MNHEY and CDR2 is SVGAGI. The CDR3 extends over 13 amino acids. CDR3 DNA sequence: TGTGCCAGCAGCCCGGGACCTACCTACGAGCAGTACTTC. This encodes CASSPGPTYEQYF.

CDR3 sequence: CSVPGQGVDGYTF. CDR3 bases: TGCAGCGTTCCGGGACAGGGGGTGGATGGCTACACCTTC. The V call is TRBV29-1, the J call TRBJ1-2, with 11 nucleotides matching TRBD1. The germline V gene has CDR1 SQVTM and CDR2 ANQGSEA. The junction had 5 bases not matched to a gene; V was cut back by 5 bases and J by 6 bases. CDR3 length: 13 amino acids.

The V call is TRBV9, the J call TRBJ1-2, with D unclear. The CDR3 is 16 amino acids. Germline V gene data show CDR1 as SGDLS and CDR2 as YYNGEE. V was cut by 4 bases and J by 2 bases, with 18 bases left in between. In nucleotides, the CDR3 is TGTGCCAGCAGCCCCCCGTCGAAGGGAAAGAACTATGGCTACACCTTC. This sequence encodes CASSPPSKGKNYGYTF.

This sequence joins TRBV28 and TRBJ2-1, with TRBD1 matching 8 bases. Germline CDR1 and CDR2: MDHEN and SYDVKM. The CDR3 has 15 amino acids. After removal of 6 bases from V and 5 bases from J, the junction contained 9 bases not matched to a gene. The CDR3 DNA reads TGTGCCAGCAGACATGCCGGACAGGGTAACAATGAGCAGTTCTTC. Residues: CASRHAGQGNNEQFF.

The CDR3 loop is CASNNRGGVNTEAFF. The CDR3, as DNA: TGTGCCAGTAACAATAGGGGGGGAGTGAACACTGAAGCTTTCTTT. The V and J genes are TRBV19 and TRBJ1-1; weak D call: TRBD1 (6 bases). Trimming left V 7 bases short and J 0 bases short, with 15 bases between. Germline V gene sequence: CDR1 LNHDA, CDR2 SQIVND (reference sequence). This CDR3 has 15 residues.

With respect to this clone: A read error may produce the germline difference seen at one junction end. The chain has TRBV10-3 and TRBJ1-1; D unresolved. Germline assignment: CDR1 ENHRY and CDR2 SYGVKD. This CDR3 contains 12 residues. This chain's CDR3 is CAIRESGTEAFF. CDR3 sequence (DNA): TGTGCCATCAGGGAGTCGGGCACTGAAGCTTTCTTT.

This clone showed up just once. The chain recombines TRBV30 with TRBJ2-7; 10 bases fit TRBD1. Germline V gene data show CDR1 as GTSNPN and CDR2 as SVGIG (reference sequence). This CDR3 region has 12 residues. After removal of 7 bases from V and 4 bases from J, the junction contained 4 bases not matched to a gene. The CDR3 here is CAFRQGAYEQYF. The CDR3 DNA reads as TGTGCCTTCCGACAGGGGGCGTACGAGCAGTACTTC.

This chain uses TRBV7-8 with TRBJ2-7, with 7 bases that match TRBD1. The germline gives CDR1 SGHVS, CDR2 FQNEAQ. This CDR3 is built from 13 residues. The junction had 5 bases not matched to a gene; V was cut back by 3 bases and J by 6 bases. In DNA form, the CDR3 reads TGTGCCAGCAGCTTGGGACAGATAACCGAGCAGTACTTC. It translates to CASSLGQITEQYF.

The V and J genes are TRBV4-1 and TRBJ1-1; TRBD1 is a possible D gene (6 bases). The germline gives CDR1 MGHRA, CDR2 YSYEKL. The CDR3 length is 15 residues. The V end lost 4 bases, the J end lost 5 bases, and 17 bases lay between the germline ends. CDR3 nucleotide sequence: TGCGCCAGCAGCCGAGGATGGGGGGCAGAAACTGAAGCTTTCTTT. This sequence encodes CASSRGWGAETEAFF.

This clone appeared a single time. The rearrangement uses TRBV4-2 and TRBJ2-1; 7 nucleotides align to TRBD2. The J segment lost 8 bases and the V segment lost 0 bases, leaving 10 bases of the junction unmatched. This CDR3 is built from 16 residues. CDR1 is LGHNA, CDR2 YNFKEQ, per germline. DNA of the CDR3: TGTGCCAGCAGCCAAGAGAGGACTAGGCCGATATATGAGCAGTTCTTC. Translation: CASSQERTRPIYEQFF.

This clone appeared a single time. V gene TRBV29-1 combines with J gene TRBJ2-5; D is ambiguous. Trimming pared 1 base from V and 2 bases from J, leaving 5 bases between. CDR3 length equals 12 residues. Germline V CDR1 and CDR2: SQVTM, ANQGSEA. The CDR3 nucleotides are TGCAGCGTTGAAGGGAAACAAGAGACCCAGTACTTC. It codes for CSVEGKQETQYF.

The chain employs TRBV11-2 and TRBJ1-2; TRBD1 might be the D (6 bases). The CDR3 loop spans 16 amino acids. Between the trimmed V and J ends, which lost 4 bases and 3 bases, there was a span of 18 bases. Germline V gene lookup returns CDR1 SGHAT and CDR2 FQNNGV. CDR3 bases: TGTGCCAGCAGCTCCTTGCGGGGGCACTACGACTATGGCTACACCTTC. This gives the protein CASSSLRGHYDYGYTF. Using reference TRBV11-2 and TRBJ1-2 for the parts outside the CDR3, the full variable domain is EAGVAQSPRYKIIEKRQSVAFWCNPISGHATLYWYQQILGQGPKLLIQFQNNGVVDDSQLPKDRFSAERLKGVDSTLKIQPAKLEDSAVYLCASSSLRGHYDYGYTFGSGTRLTVV.

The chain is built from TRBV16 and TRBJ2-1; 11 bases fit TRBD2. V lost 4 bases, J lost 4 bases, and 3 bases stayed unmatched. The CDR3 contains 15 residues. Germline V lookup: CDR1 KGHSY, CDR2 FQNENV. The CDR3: CASSPGTSGYNEQFF. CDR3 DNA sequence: TGTGCCAGCAGCCCAGGGACTAGCGGATACAATGAGCAGTTCTTC.

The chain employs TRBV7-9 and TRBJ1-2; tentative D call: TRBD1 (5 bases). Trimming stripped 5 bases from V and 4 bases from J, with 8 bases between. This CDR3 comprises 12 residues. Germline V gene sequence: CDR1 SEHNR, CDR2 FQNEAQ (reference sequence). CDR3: CASSADSYGYTF. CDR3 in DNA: TGTGCCAGCAGCGCTGACAGCTATGGCTACACCTTC. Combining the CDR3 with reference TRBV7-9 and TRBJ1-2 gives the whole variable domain DTGVSQNPRHKITKRGQNVTFRCDPISEHNRLYWYRQTLGQGPEFLTYFQNEAQLEKSRLLSDRFSAERPKGSFSTLEIQRTEQGDSAMYLCASSADSYGYTFGSGTRLTVV.

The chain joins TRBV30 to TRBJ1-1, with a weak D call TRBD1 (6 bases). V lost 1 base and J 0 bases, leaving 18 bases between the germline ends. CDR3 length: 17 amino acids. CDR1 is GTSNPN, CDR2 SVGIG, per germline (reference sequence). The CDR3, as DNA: TGTGCCTGGAGTGCACTAGACGGGACATCGATGAACACTGAAGCTTTCTTT. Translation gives CAWSALDGTSMNTEAFF.

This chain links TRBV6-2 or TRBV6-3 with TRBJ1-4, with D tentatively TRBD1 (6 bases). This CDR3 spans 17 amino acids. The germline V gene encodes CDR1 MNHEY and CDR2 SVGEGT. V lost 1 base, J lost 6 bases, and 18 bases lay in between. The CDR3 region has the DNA TGTGCCAGCAGTTACTTACATTACGGGACAAGATATGAAAAACTGTTTTTT. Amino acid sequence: CASSYLHYGTRYEKLFF.

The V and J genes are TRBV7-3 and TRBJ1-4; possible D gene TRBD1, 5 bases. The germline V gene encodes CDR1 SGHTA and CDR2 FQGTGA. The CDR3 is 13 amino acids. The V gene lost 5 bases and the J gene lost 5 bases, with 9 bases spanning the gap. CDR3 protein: CASSVDRNEKLFF. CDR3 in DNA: TGTGCCAGCAGCGTAGACAGAAATGAAAAACTGTTTTTT.

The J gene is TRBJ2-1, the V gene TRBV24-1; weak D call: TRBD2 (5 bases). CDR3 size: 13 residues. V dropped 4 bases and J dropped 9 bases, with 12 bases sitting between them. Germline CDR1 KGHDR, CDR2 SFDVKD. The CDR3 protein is CATSDEGVSEQFF. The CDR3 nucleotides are TGTGCCACCAGTGACGAGGGAGTCTCTGAGCAGTTCTTC.

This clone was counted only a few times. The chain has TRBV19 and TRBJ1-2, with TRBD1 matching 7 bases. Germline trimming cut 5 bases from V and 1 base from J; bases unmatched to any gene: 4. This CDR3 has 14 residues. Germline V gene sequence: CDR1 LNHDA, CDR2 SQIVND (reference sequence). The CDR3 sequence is CASSSGTVNYGYTF. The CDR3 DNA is TGTGCCAGTAGTTCCGGGACAGTTAACTATGGCTACACCTTC. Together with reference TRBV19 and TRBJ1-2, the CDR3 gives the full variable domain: DGGITQSPKYLFRKEGQNVTLSCEQNLNHDAMYWYRQDPGQGLRLIYYSQIVNDFQKGDIAEGYSVSREKKESFPLTVTSAQKNPTAFYLCASSSGTVNYGYTFGSGTRLTVV.

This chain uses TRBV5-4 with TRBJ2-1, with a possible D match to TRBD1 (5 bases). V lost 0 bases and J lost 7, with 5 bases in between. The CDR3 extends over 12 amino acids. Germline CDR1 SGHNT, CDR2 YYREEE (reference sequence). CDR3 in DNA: TGTGCCAGCAGCTTGGAGGGGAATGAGCAGTTCTTC. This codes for CASSLEGNEQFF.

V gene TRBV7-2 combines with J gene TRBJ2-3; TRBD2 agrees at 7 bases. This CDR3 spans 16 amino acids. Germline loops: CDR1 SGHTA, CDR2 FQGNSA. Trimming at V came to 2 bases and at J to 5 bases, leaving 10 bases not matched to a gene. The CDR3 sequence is CASSLTATSSGDTQYF. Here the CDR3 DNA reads TGTGCCAGCAGCTTAACCGCGACTAGCTCCGGAGATACGCAGTATTTT.

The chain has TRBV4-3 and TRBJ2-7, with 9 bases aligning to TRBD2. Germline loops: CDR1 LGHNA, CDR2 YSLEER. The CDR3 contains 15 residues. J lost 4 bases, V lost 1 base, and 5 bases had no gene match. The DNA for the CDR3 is TGCGCCAGCAGCCAAGGGGTGGGACTAGCTTACGAGCAGTACTTC. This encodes CASSQGVGLAYEQYF.

The CDR3 region is CASSPDFF. CDR3 DNA: TGTGCCAGCAGCCCCGATTTCTTT. This chain joins TRBV7-6 and TRBJ1-1; D gene unclear. Germline V lookup: CDR1 SGHVS, CDR2 FNYEAQ. This CDR3 contains 8 residues. The ends were cut back, 5 bases at V and 13 bases at J, with 5 bases in the middle.

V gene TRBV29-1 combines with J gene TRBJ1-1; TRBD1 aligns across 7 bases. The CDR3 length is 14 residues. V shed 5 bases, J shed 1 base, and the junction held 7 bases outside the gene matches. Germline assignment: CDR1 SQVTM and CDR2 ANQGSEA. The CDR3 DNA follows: TGCAGCGTTCAAGGCAGGGGGTCGAACACTGAAGCTTTCTTT. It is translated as CSVQGRGSNTEAFF.

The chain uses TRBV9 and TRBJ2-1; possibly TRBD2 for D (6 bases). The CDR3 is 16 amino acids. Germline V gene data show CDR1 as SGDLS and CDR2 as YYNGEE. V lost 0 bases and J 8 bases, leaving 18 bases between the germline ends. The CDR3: CASSVEGRNWGDEQFF. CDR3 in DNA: TGTGCCAGCAGCGTAGAGGGCCGCAACTGGGGGGATGAGCAGTTCTTC.